This T cell receptor beta chain was profiled in a study of graft-versus-host responses after intestinal transplantation. Labeling with CFSE marked around 200,000 responder cells, which were plated with around 200,000 irradiated, violet-dye-labeled stimulator cells. Libraries were prepared by immunoSEQ multiplex PCR; TCRdb keeps only in-frame clonotypes and omits some of them. This sample has approximately 15,000 clones, with approximately 39% found just once. The germline CDR1 and CDR2 sequences are LNHDA and SQIVND (reference sequence). This CDR3 contains 13 residues. V was cut by 3 bases and J by 4 bases, with 10 bases left in between.

The chain uses TRBV19 and TRBJ2-7; unclear D gene. This sequence originates from a human patient who received an intestinal transplant. The sample in question was alloreactive CD8+ T cells from a mixed lymphocyte reaction culture, obtained before intestinal transplant. The subset denotes: CFSE-low proliferating T cells sorted from roughly 6-day pre-transplant mixed lymphocyte reaction (GvH or HvG direction). This CDR3 is CASSIPNHYEQYF. As DNA, the CDR3 is TGTGCCAGTAGTATCCCGAATCATTACGAGCAGTACTTC. Supplemented by reference TRBV19 and TRBJ2-7, the full variable domain reads DGGITQSPKYLFRKEGQNVTLSCEQNLNHDAMYWYRQDPGQGLRLIYYSQIVNDFQKGDIAEGYSVSREKKESFPLTVTSAQKNPTAFYLCASSIPNHYEQYFGPGTRLTVT.